A single sample is the source of the 27 T cell receptor beta chains below, sequenced in a study of CD8 T cells in Susac syndrome. Random hexamers served to reverse transcribe roughly 0.45 to 1 ug RNA. Using its own MiXCR run on the immunoSEQ multiplex PCR reads, TCRdb lists one record per CDR3 protein. The table lists about 120,000 distinct CDR3 sequences, 92% of them singletons. The sample taken for sequencing was CD8+ T cells from PBMCs. These receptors came from a human donor in good health.

CDR3 nucleotide sequence: TGTGCCAGCAGTTACGATGGGCGGGAGGGCCCCTACAATGAGCAGTTCTTC. It specifies CASSYDGREGPYNEQFF. The rearrangement joins TRBV6-2 or TRBV6-3 to TRBJ2-1, with TRBD2 matching 9 bases. Trimming at V came to 2 bases and at J to 2 bases, leaving 7 bases not matched to a gene. CDR3 length equals 17 residues. The V gene's germline CDR1 is MNHEY and CDR2 SVGEGT.

V gene TRBV3-1 combines with J gene TRBJ1-4; 7 nucleotides match TRBD1. V shed 6 bases, J shed 8 bases, and the junction held 9 bases outside the gene matches. The germline V gene has CDR1 LGHDT and CDR2 YNNKEL (reference sequence). The CDR3 extends over 14 amino acids. CDR3 DNA sequence: TGTGCCAGCAGTCAAACAGGGGTGTTAGAAAAACTGTTTTTT. Its protein product is CASSQTGVLEKLFF. Drawing the rest from reference TRBV3-1 and TRBJ1-4, the complete variable domain is DTAVSQTPKYLVTQMGNDKSIKCEQNLGHDTMYWYKQDSKKFLKIMFSYNNKELIINETVPNRFSPKSPDKAHLNLHINSLELGDSAVYFCASSQTGVLEKLFFGSGTQLSVL.

The rearrangement uses TRBV5-4 and TRBJ1-1; 8 bases line up with TRBD1. The CDR3 is 12 amino acids. Germline trimming cut 4 bases from V and 7 bases from J; bases unmatched to any gene: 3. Germline values: CDR1 SGHNT, CDR2 YYREEE (reference sequence). CDR3 loop: CASSEDRGEAFF. In DNA, the CDR3 is TGTGCCAGCAGCGAAGACAGGGGTGAAGCTTTCTTT.

The genes are TRBV12-3 or TRBV12-4 and TRBJ1-2; D gene unclear. Trimming took off 5 bases at V and 3 bases at J, with 16 bases between the two ends. The CDR3 spans 15 residues. The chain's CDR3 is CASSTLAGKDYGYTF. The CDR3 DNA follows: TGTGCCAGCAGTACACTTGCGGGAAAGGACTATGGCTACACCTTC.

The chain combines TRBV20-1 with TRBJ1-4; unclear D gene. Deletions cut 6 bases from V and 3 bases from J, with 8 bases between. CDR3 length equals 12 residues. CDR1 and CDR2 from the germline V gene are DFQATT and SNEGSKA (reference sequence). The CDR3 loop is CSALRPNEKLFF. The CDR3 DNA sequence: TGCAGTGCCCTCCGGCCTAATGAAAAACTGTTTTTT.

The chain is built from TRBV7-8 and TRBJ1-2; the D gene is possibly TRBD1 (6 bases). The CDR3 length is 16 residues. Germline V gene lookup returns CDR1 SGHVS and CDR2 FQNEAQ. V was cut by 2 bases and J by 4 bases, with 17 bases left in between. Here the CDR3 reads CASSLRASGVTYGYTF. Here the CDR3 DNA reads TGTGCCAGCAGCTTAAGGGCCTCAGGGGTAACCTATGGCTACACCTTC.

This chain uses TRBV13 with TRBJ1-6; D is possibly TRBD1 (6 bases). This CDR3 has 14 amino acids. CDR1 PRHDT and CDR2 FYEKMQ come from the germline V gene (reference sequence). V was clipped by 1 base and J by 10 bases, with 11 bases between them. The CDR3 DNA sequence: TGTGCCAGCAGCTTAGAGGGGGGCCAATCACCCCTCCACTTT. As protein: CASSLEGGQSPLHF. The whole variable domain, filled in from reference TRBV13 and TRBJ1-6, reads AAGVIQSPRHLIKEKRETATLKCYPIPRHDTVYWYQQGPGQDPQFLISFYEKMQSDKGSIPDRFSAQQFSDYHSELNMSSLELGDSALYFCASSLEGGQSPLHFGNGTRLTVT.

The chain joins TRBV6-2 or TRBV6-3 to TRBJ1-2, with 7 bases fitting TRBD1. CDR1 is MNHEY and CDR2 is SVGEGT in the germline V gene. J gave up 6 bases and V 6 bases, and 7 bases lay outside the gene matches. The CDR3 loop spans 13 amino acids. The CDR3 nucleotides read TGTGCCAGCAGCCAGGGACAGAGACATGGCTACACCTTC. Its translation is CASSQGQRHGYTF.

The V gene is TRBV4-3, the J gene TRBJ1-2; D unclear. The germline gives CDR1 LGHNA, CDR2 YSLEER. V dropped 4 bases and J dropped 8 bases, with 14 bases sitting between them. CDR3 length equals 13 residues. This CDR3 is CASSRDNGSGYTF. For the CDR3, the DNA is TGCGCCAGCAGCCGGGATAATGGGAGCGGCTACACCTTC.

The V gene is TRBV7-2, the J gene TRBJ2-2, with no clear D. V lost 5 bases to trimming and J lost 7 bases, with 8 bases between them. The CDR3 is made up of 12 amino acids. CDR1 is SGHTA and CDR2 is FQGNSA in the germline V gene. CDR3 sequence (DNA): TGTGCCAGCAGCCCCATCCTCGGGGAGCTGTTTTTT. Amino acids: CASSPILGELFF.

This sequence joins TRBV5-4 and TRBJ1-1, with TRBD1 matching over 7 bases. Germline V CDR1 and CDR2: SGHNT, YYREEE (reference sequence). V lost 3 bases to trimming and J lost 5 bases; unmatched junction nucleotides: 10. The CDR3 sequence is 15 residues long. CDR3 loop: CASSSRTGGLTEAFF. CDR3 bases: TGTGCCAGCAGCTCTCGGACAGGAGGACTTACTGAAGCTTTCTTT.

The genes are TRBV25-1 and TRBJ2-6; 10 nucleotides align to TRBD2. This CDR3 region has 19 residues. The V gene end was trimmed by 3 bases and the J gene end by 2 bases; junction bases not matched to a gene: 10. Looked up from germline, CDR1 is MGHDK and CDR2 is SYGVNS. In DNA, the CDR3 is TGTGCCAGCAGTGAGTGGGGTGCTAGCGGGAGAACTGGGGCCAACGTCCTGACTTTC. Its protein is CASSEWGASGRTGANVLTF.

This clonotype was counted only a few times. This chain joins TRBV10-3 and TRBJ1-2; no firm D call. The CDR3 sequence is 11 residues long. Germline assignment: CDR1 ENHRY and CDR2 SYGVKD. V was shortened by 6 bases and J by 10 bases, with 12 bases between the two germline ends. As DNA, the CDR3 is TGTGCCATCAGAGGTCTGACGGACTACACCTTC. This gives the protein CAIRGLTDYTF.

This chain uses TRBV20-1 with TRBJ2-2; 12 bases line up with TRBD2. Looked up from germline, CDR1 is DFQATT and CDR2 is SNEGSKA (reference sequence). This CDR3 contains 15 residues. The junction had 3 bases not matched to a gene; V was cut back by 2 bases and J by 5 bases. In DNA form, the CDR3 reads TGCAGTGCTAGATCCGGGACTAGCGGGACCGGGGAGCTGTTTTTT. It codes for CSARSGTSGTGELFF.

V and J are TRBV3-1 and TRBJ2-1; no clear D gene. Trimming shortened V by 4 bases and J by 10 bases, and 14 bases separated the two germline ends. The germline V gene has CDR1 LGHDT and CDR2 YNNKEL (reference sequence). The CDR3 loop spans 13 amino acids. The CDR3 here is CASSPRQTSEQFF. Here the CDR3 DNA reads TGTGCCAGCAGCCCCCGCCAAACTTCGGAGCAGTTCTTC.

This rearrangement joins TRBV12-3 or TRBV12-4 to TRBJ2-5; unclear D gene. V lost 3 bases and J 3 bases, leaving 8 bases between the germline ends. This CDR3 spans 13 amino acids. The CDR3 sequence: CASSFGLKETQYF. The CDR3 DNA is TGTGCCAGCAGTTTCGGGCTGAAAGAGACCCAGTACTTC.

The chain joins TRBV5-1 to TRBJ2-1, with TRBD2 identical over 7 bases. The CDR3 length is 14 residues. V lost 6 bases to trimming and J lost 4 bases; unmatched junction nucleotides: 7. The germline CDR1 and CDR2 sequences are SGHRS and YFSETQ. As DNA, the CDR3 is TGCGCCAGCAATCGGGGGGACCAATACAATGAGCAGTTCTTC. Translation gives CASNRGDQYNEQFF.

The V call is TRBV5-4, the J call TRBJ2-1, with no clear D. This CDR3 spans 17 amino acids. V dropped 4 bases and J dropped 5 bases, with 22 bases sitting between them. Germline CDR1 and CDR2: SGHNT and YYREEE (reference sequence). In DNA form, the CDR3 reads TGTGCCAGCAGCCACTCCTCCTCAGGAGCAGTAAACAATGAGCAGTTCTTC. Protein sequence: CASSHSSSGAVNNEQFF.

Concerning this clonotype itself: At one boundary the junction diverges from the germline segment, which might be a read error. The chain has TRBV2 and TRBJ2-2; either TRBD1 or TRBD2 may supply D (5 bases each). This CDR3 contains 16 residues. Germline CDR1 is SNHLY and CDR2 is FYNNEI. CDR3 in amino acids: CASSPPSLRGTRELFF. The CDR3 DNA reads TGTGCCAGCAGTCCCCCGAGCCTGAGGGGCACCAGGGAGCTGTTTTTT.

The rearrangement joins TRBV20-1 to TRBJ1-5; 7 nucleotides align to TRBD1. This CDR3 contains 13 residues. Germline V lookup: CDR1 DFQATT, CDR2 SNEGSKA (reference sequence). The ends lost 3 bases at V and 6 bases at J; junction bases unmatched: 5. CDR3 sequence reads: CSASRGRGQPQHF. For the CDR3, the DNA is TGCAGTGCTAGTAGGGGGCGAGGTCAGCCCCAGCATTTT.

This chain links TRBV5-1 with TRBJ2-1; perhaps TRBD1 as D (5 bases). The CDR3 is 13 amino acids. From germline, CDR1 is SGHRS and CDR2 YFSETQ. The V and J ends lost 0 bases and 6 bases respectively, with 7 bases between them. The CDR3 here is CASSLGQGNEQFF. DNA of the CDR3: TGCGCCAGCAGCTTGGGCCAGGGCAATGAGCAGTTCTTC.

This chain connects TRBV5-1 to TRBJ1-1; D call uncertain. Deletions cut 5 bases from V and 5 bases from J, with 16 bases between. Germline CDR1 reads SGHRS; CDR2 reads YFSETQ. The CDR3 length is 14 residues. In DNA form, the CDR3 reads TGCGCCAGCAGGCCGGGAGGGTGGTCAACTGAAGCTTTCTTT. Protein sequence: CASRPGGWSTEAFF.

The chain combines TRBV11-2 with TRBJ2-3; 8 bases align to TRBD1. The CDR3 covers 16 residues. After removal of 5 bases from V and 0 bases from J, the junction contained 7 bases not matched to a gene. CDR1 SGHAT and CDR2 FQNNGV come from the germline V gene. The CDR3 DNA reads TGTGCCAGCAGCCCGATAACAGGGGGAAGCACAGATACGCAGTATTTT. It translates to CASSPITGGSTDTQYF. Filled out from reference TRBV11-2 and TRBJ2-3, the complete variable domain reads EAGVAQSPRYKIIEKRQSVAFWCNPISGHATLYWYQQILGQGPKLLIQFQNNGVVDDSQLPKDRFSAERLKGVDSTLKIQPAKLEDSAVYLCASSPITGGSTDTQYFGPGTRLTVL.

This rearrangement joins TRBV9 to TRBJ2-1, with a possible D match to TRBD1 (5 bases). There are 11 residues in the CDR3. The V end was cut by 0 bases, the J end by 13 bases, with 8 bases between. Germline values: CDR1 SGDLS, CDR2 YYNGEE. The CDR3 nucleotides are TGTGCCAGCAGCGTAGAAGACAGTCAGTTCTTC. Its protein is CASSVEDSQFF.

This rearrangement joins TRBV29-1 to TRBJ2-7, with D unclear. This CDR3 has 11 amino acids. Looked up from germline, CDR1 is SQVTM and CDR2 is ANQGSEA. Between the trimmed V and J ends, which lost 5 bases and 6 bases, there was a span of 11 bases. CDR3: CSVSRPGEQYF. The DNA for the CDR3 is TGCAGCGTTTCCAGACCGGGCGAGCAGTACTTC.

This rearrangement joins TRBV4-2 to TRBJ1-2, with 7 positions matching TRBD1. There are 15 residues in the CDR3. The J segment lost 0 bases and the V segment lost 1 base, leaving 2 bases of the junction unmatched. Looked up from germline, CDR1 is LGHNA and CDR2 is YNFKEQ. CDR3 bases: TGTGCCAGCAGCCAAGGGGGGACAGCTAACTATGGCTACACCTTC. Amino acid sequence: CASSQGGTANYGYTF.

The J gene is TRBJ2-1, the V gene TRBV4-3; 8 bases are shared with TRBD2. The V gene end was trimmed by 0 bases and the J gene end by 9 bases; junction bases not matched to a gene: 13. The CDR3 has 17 residues. Germline V gives CDR1 LGHNA, CDR2 YSLEER. The CDR3 nucleotides are TGCGCCAGCAGCCAAGATAATGGACTAGCTATTAGTGGTGAGCAGTTCTTC. It is translated as CASSQDNGLAISGEQFF.